Presented here are 14 T cell receptor beta chains from one specimen sequenced in a study of pediatric ulcerative colitis. Sequenced by immunoSEQ multiplex PCR; TCRdb stores in-frame clones only, minus some. This table holds tens of thousands of clones, around 73% found once. During colonoscopy, one to two rectal pinch biopsies were collected. Specimen: gut tissue. These receptors all stem from a boy aged 10-17 years with moderate ulcerative colitis.

V usage is TRBV28 and J usage is TRBJ1-5; TRBD1 agrees at 9 bases. Germline assignment: CDR1 MDHEN and CDR2 SYDVKM. V shed 7 bases, J shed 2 bases, and the junction held 15 bases outside the gene matches. The CDR3 runs to 18 residues. In DNA form, the CDR3 reads TGTGCCAGCACCGCTACCGGGACAGGGTCTCGGGGCAATCAGCCCCAGCATTTT. Translated, it gives CASTATGTGSRGNQPQHF. The variable domain in full, with the rest retrieved from reference TRBV28 and TRBJ1-5, is DVKVTQSSRYLVKRTGEKVFLECVQDMDHENMFWYRQDPGLGLRLIYFSYDVKMKEKGDIPEGYSVSREKKERFSLILESASTNQTSMYLCASTATGTGSRGNQPQHFGDGTRLSIL.

The chain recombines TRBV19 with TRBJ2-1, with unresolved D. Germline-derived CDR1 and CDR2 are LNHDA and SQIVND (reference sequence). The V end lost 7 bases, the J end lost 8 bases, and 15 bases lay between the germline ends. The CDR3 covers 13 residues. CDR3 nucleotides: TGTGCCAGTAACTTTAATGTTCGGGATGAGCAGTTCTTC. As protein: CASNFNVRDEQFF.

The gene calls are TRBV5-8 and TRBJ1-2; D unclear. Trimming took 0 bases from V and 7 from J, leaving 16 bases between them. The germline V gene has CDR1 SGHTS and CDR2 YDEGEE. The CDR3 loop spans 15 amino acids. The CDR3 nucleotides read TGTGCCAGCAGCTTGGAGGCCCTCGGTGAATTTGGCTACACCTTC. This translates into CASSLEALGEFGYTF.

This sequence joins TRBV2 and TRBJ1-5, with a tentative D call TRBD1 (5 bases). V was trimmed by 5 bases and J by 4 bases, leaving 27 bases between them. The CDR3 contains 19 residues. Germline assignment: CDR1 SNHLY and CDR2 FYNNEI. In DNA form, the CDR3 reads TGTGCCAGCAGTACCGGGACTCTGGGACGTACGCTAAGAAATCAGCCCCAGCATTTT. Translated, it gives CASSTGTLGRTLRNQPQHF.

The chain employs TRBV7-8 and TRBJ1-1, with D uncertain. The V gene's germline CDR1 is SGHVS and CDR2 FQNEAQ. The CDR3 sequence is 15 residues long. The ends were cut back, 5 bases at V and 5 bases at J, with 18 bases in the middle. The CDR3 bases are TGTGCCAGCAGCGCTGAGTGGGGTGGTAGAACTGAAGCTTTCTTT. Protein sequence: CASSAEWGGRTEAFF. The entire variable domain, with the rest obtained from reference TRBV7-8 and TRBJ1-1, is as follows: GAGVSQSPRYKVAKRGQDVALRCDPISGHVSLFWYQQALGQGPEFLTYFQNEAQLDKSGLPSDRFFAERPEGSVSTLKIQRTQQEDSAVYLCASSAEWGGRTEAFFGQGTRLTVV.

The chain joins TRBV11-2 to TRBJ1-2; D gene ambiguous. Germline V gene lookup returns CDR1 SGHAT and CDR2 FQNNGV. The CDR3 loop spans 14 amino acids. V lost 3 bases, J lost 6 bases, and 14 bases lay in between. CDR3 DNA: TGTGCCAGCAGCTTGGCAGCAACCCCTCATGGCTACACCTTC. This encodes CASSLAATPHGYTF.

The rearrangement links TRBV5-8 to TRBJ2-3; 7 bases match TRBD2. J was trimmed by 0 bases and V by 3 bases; bases with no gene match: 10. The CDR3 runs to 17 residues. From germline, CDR1 is SGHTS and CDR2 YDEGEE. The CDR3 DNA reads as TGTGCCAGCAGCTCGGTGGTTGCTAGCGGTAGCACAGATACGCAGTATTTT. Amino acid sequence: CASSSVVASGSTDTQYF.

This clone was found once. The chain joins TRBV7-8 to TRBJ2-7; D tentatively fits TRBD1 or TRBD2 (5 bases each). Germline values: CDR1 SGHVS, CDR2 FQNEAQ. The CDR3 is made up of 15 amino acids. V was pared by 5 bases and J by 3 bases, with 17 bases between. The DNA of the CDR3 is TGTGCCAGCAGCCCCGGTCCCGGGGCCGTCTACGAGCAGTACTTC. Translation gives CASSPGPGAVYEQYF. The full variable domain, its missing parts supplied by reference TRBV7-8 and TRBJ2-7, is GAGVSQSPRYKVAKRGQDVALRCDPISGHVSLFWYQQALGQGPEFLTYFQNEAQLDKSGLPSDRFFAERPEGSVSTLKIQRTQQEDSAVYLCASSPGPGAVYEQYFGPGTRLTVT.

The chain carries TRBV4-3 and TRBJ2-7, with 12 bases aligning to TRBD2. With 0 bases clipped from V and 9 bases from J, the junction kept 9 bases outside the gene matches. The germline CDR1 and CDR2 sequences are LGHNA and YSLEER. This CDR3 spans 16 amino acids. The CDR3 DNA follows: TGCGCCAGCAGCCAAGAATGGACTAGCGGGGCTTGGGTGCAGTACTTC. Translated, it gives CASSQEWTSGAWVQYF.

The V gene is TRBV5-6, the J gene TRBJ2-5; 13 nucleotides line up with TRBD2. Looked up from germline, CDR1 is SGHDT and CDR2 is YYEEEE. After removal of 0 bases from V and 2 bases from J, the junction contained 4 bases not matched to a gene. CDR3 length equals 17 residues. CDR3 in amino acids: CASSLAGLAGAQETQYF. Written as DNA, the CDR3 is TGTGCCAGCAGCTTGGCCGGACTAGCGGGGGCACAAGAGACCCAGTACTTC.

By sample fraction, this clone is medium-sized. The chain combines TRBV11-2 with TRBJ2-2, with D possibly matching TRBD1 (6 bases). Germline CDR1 SGHAT, CDR2 FQNNGV. Trimming took off 2 bases at V and 4 bases at J, with 8 bases between the two ends. The CDR3 contains 14 residues. In DNA, the CDR3 is TGTGCCAGCAGCTTAAGAGGGGGCACCGGGGAGCTGTTTTTT. Translating it yields CASSLRGGTGELFF.

In its sample, this clone was seen once. The chain is built from TRBV10-2 and TRBJ2-7, with 10 bases lining up with TRBD2. V shed 7 bases, J shed 5 bases, and the junction held 14 bases outside the gene matches. The CDR3 contains 16 residues. Germline V CDR1 and CDR2: WSHSY, SAAADI. CDR3 sequence: CASKTAFGLAGDEQYF. The DNA of the CDR3 is TGCGCCAGCAAGACCGCGTTTGGGCTAGCGGGAGACGAGCAGTACTTC.

The chain links TRBV29-1 to TRBJ2-1; 11 nucleotides align to TRBD2. With V trimmed by 7 bases and J by 4 bases, 9 bases remained unmatched. CDR1 and CDR2 (germline): SQVTM, ANQGSEA. This CDR3 has 15 residues. The CDR3 protein is CSAYTGTSGYNEQFF. The CDR3, as DNA: TGCAGCGCCTACACCGGGACTAGCGGATACAATGAGCAGTTCTTC.

The V gene is TRBV7-8, the J gene TRBJ1-1; no clear D. Trimming took 1 base from V and 9 from J, leaving 18 bases between them. Germline V CDR1 and CDR2: SGHVS, FQNEAQ. The CDR3 is 15 amino acids. The CDR3 loop reads CASSLEVGWGSQAFF. CDR3 nucleotides: TGTGCCAGCAGCTTAGAGGTTGGTTGGGGTTCGCAAGCTTTCTTT.